These 24 T cell receptor beta chains came from one sample sequenced in a study of spatial heterogeneity in lung cancer. The time point was: blood at routine non-recurrence follow-up after resection. MiXCR, run by TCRdb on the 5' RACE reads, gives a single entry per CDR3 protein. The repertoire includes 35,000 to 50,000 distinct CDR3 sequences, 20% to 25% of them detected once, and approximately 7.2% sits in the top ten. Specimen: PBMCs, collected at follow-up. These receptors were obtained from a female donor with early-stage non-small cell lung cancer.

This clonotype was counted between two and nine times. The chain links TRBV7-9 to TRBJ1-3, with TRBD1 matching over 10 bases. Germline trimming cut 11 bases from V and 5 bases from J; bases unmatched to any gene: 9. CDR3 length: 14 amino acids. The germline V gene encodes CDR1 SEHNR and CDR2 FQNEAQ (reference sequence). The CDR3 DNA reads as TGTGCCGTTGAGGGACAGGGGAGAAGAAACACCATATATTTT. Translated, it gives CAVEGQGRRNTIYF.

This clonotype was detected a few times. The chain links TRBV7-9 to TRBJ1-5, with D unresolved. This CDR3 comprises 14 residues. From germline, CDR1 is SEHNR and CDR2 FQNEAQ (reference sequence). Trimming cost V 3 bases and J 6 bases, with 12 bases left between them. CDR3 DNA: TGTGCCAGCAGCTTCACCAGTGGGGTTCAGCCCCAGCATTTT. Protein sequence: CASSFTSGVQPQHF.

This clonotype showed up many times. The genes are TRBV14 and TRBJ1-4; TRBD1 is a possible D gene (6 bases). CDR3 length: 15 amino acids. The germline V and J ends were trimmed by 4 bases and 2 bases, with 11 bases remaining between them. The germline CDR1 and CDR2 sequences are SGHDN and FVKESK. CDR3 bases: TGTGCCAGCAGCCTCACAGGGACCACTAATGAAAAACTGTTTTTT. Translating gives CASSLTGTTNEKLFF.

This clonotype was observed a few times. The J gene is TRBJ2-7, the V gene TRBV12-3 or TRBV12-4, with D hard to call. This CDR3 has 13 residues. The V end was cut by 1 base, the J end by 1 base, with 5 bases between. The CDR3 loop is CASSLDSSYEQYF. In DNA form, the CDR3 reads TGTGCCAGCAGTTTAGACAGTTCCTACGAGCAGTACTTC.

The chain combines TRBV5-1 with TRBJ1-1; D call uncertain. The CDR3 loop spans 14 amino acids. V lost 6 bases and J 1 base, leaving 13 bases between the germline ends. Germline-derived CDR1 and CDR2 are SGHRS and YFSETQ. The CDR3 DNA is TGCGCCAGCACCTCTTCCCCCGGGAACACTGAAGCTTTCTTT. Encoded protein: CASTSSPGNTEAFF.

This clonotype was found a few times. V is TRBV7-9 and J is TRBJ1-2; the D is unclear. Looked up from germline, CDR1 is SEHNR and CDR2 is FQNEAQ (reference sequence). V was clipped by 7 bases and J by 6 bases, with 18 bases between them. The CDR3 loop spans 14 amino acids. The CDR3 DNA reads TGTGCCAGCACCTTCAGAAACGAGGGTCATGGCTACACCTTC. This codes for CASTFRNEGHGYTF.

Only a few counts were recorded for this clonotype. The chain recombines TRBV7-9 with TRBJ1-1, with D uncertain. The CDR3 has 14 residues. The V and J ends lost 3 bases and 10 bases respectively, with 18 bases between them. Germline V gene sequence: CDR1 SEHNR, CDR2 FQNEAQ (reference sequence). Here the CDR3 reads CASSFQRVGGRAFF. CDR3 in DNA: TGTGCCAGCAGCTTTCAGAGGGTCGGTGGTCGAGCTTTCTTT.

The table lists this clonotype with many counts. The CDR3 region is CASSYKNSPLHF. In DNA form, the CDR3 reads TGTGCCAGCAGTTATAAGAATTCACCCCTCCACTTT. The chain employs TRBV12-3 or TRBV12-4 and TRBJ1-6, with no clear D. This CDR3 has 12 amino acids. V gave up 4 bases and J gave up 7 bases, with 5 bases separating them.

The V call is TRBV3-1, the J call TRBJ2-1; 13 bases are shared with TRBD2. CDR3 length: 17 residues. Looked up from germline, CDR1 is LGHDT and CDR2 is YNNKEL (reference sequence). The junction had 4 bases not matched to a gene; V was cut back by 0 bases and J by 5 bases. This CDR3 is CASSQELLAGGHNEQFF. CDR3 nucleotides: TGTGCCAGCAGCCAAGAGCTACTAGCGGGAGGGCACAATGAGCAGTTCTTC.

This clonotype was detected a few times. The chain carries TRBV20-1 and TRBJ2-5, with a possible D match to TRBD1 (5 bases). CDR3 length equals 14 residues. Germline assignment: CDR1 DFQATT and CDR2 SNEGSKA (reference sequence). V was trimmed by 3 bases and J by 2 bases, leaving 13 bases between them. The CDR3 region has the DNA TGCAGTGCTAGTACGGACACCAGACAAGAGACCCAGTACTTC. Protein product: CSASTDTRQETQYF.

This clonotype has just a few counts. The chain employs TRBV7-9 and TRBJ2-5; 8 bases fit TRBD2. V lost 5 bases and J lost 5; bases outside the gene matches: 7. CDR1 is SEHNR and CDR2 is FQNEAQ in the germline V gene (reference sequence). The CDR3 has 14 residues. DNA for the CDR3: TGTGCCAGCAGCCCCGGACTAGCTTTGGAGACCCAGTACTTC. Translating it yields CASSPGLALETQYF.

The V call is TRBV7-3, the J call TRBJ2-7; the match to TRBD2 covers 10 bases. CDR1 is SGHTA and CDR2 is FQGTGA in the germline V gene. The CDR3 sequence is 16 residues long. V was pared by 8 bases and J by 3 bases, with 13 bases of the junction left unmatched. The DNA for the CDR3 is TGTGCCAGCCGAAAAACCCTCCGGACTAGCGGCTACGAGCAGTACTTC. It encodes CASRKTLRTSGYEQYF.

This clonotype was counted only a few times. The V call is TRBV2, the J call TRBJ1-2; TRBD1 matches at 7 bases. The germline V gene has CDR1 SNHLY and CDR2 FYNNEI. Trimming took 6 bases from V and 6 from J; bases not matched to a gene: 7. This CDR3 region has 13 residues. The CDR3 DNA sequence: TGTGCCAGCAGCCCACTCGGACAGGATGGCTACACCTTC. Translating gives CASSPLGQDGYTF.

In the case of this clonotype: A read error may be the cause here, since a much bigger clone is one base away. The V gene is TRBV18, the J gene TRBJ1-4; D unresolved. Looked up from germline, CDR1 is KGHSH and CDR2 is LQKENI. This CDR3 has 13 amino acids. Here the CDR3 DNA reads TGTGCCAGCTCTGACGGGAGGAACGAAAGACTGTTTTTT. Amino acid sequence: CASSDGRNERLFF.

This clonotype was counted only a few times. The genes are TRBV7-2 and TRBJ2-1; 11 nucleotides match TRBD2. With V trimmed by 3 bases and J by 5 bases, 0 bases remained unmatched. Germline CDR1 is SGHTA and CDR2 is FQGNSA. The CDR3 is made up of 14 amino acids. The CDR3 reads CASSLTSGNNEQFF. In nucleotides, the CDR3 is TGTGCCAGCAGCTTGACTAGCGGGAACAATGAGCAGTTCTTC.

The CDR3: CAISELGGDTQYF. Here the CDR3 DNA reads TGTGCCATCAGTGAACTGGGGGGGGATACGCAGTATTTT. The rearrangement joins TRBV10-3 to TRBJ2-3, with 7 positions matching TRBD2. The germline CDR1 and CDR2 sequences are ENHRY and SYGVKD. Germline trimming cut 3 bases from V and 6 bases from J; bases unmatched to any gene: 3. The CDR3 has 13 residues.

J is TRBJ2-1 and V is TRBV19, with 9 bases matching TRBD2. In germline, CDR1 is LNHDA, CDR2 SQIVND (reference sequence). This CDR3 has 16 residues. The J segment lost 2 bases and the V segment lost 2 bases, leaving 4 bases of the junction unmatched. In DNA, the CDR3 is TGTGCCAGTAGTATATGGCGGGGGGGCGCCTACAATGAGCAGTTCTTC. Protein: CASSIWRGGAYNEQFF.

In this sample, this clonotype turned up a few times. The chain carries TRBV2 and TRBJ2-1; 11 nucleotides agree with TRBD2. Germline V gene data show CDR1 as SNHLY and CDR2 as FYNNEI. CDR3 length: 18 residues. V was clipped by 4 bases and J by 6 bases; unmatched bases: 14. The CDR3 loop is CASSVSPRLAGGSNEQFF. The CDR3 coding sequence is TGTGCCAGCAGTGTGTCACCCCGGCTAGCGGGAGGATCCAATGAGCAGTTCTTC.

The sample holds many counts of this clonotype. V and J are TRBV28 and TRBJ1-4; D not resolved. The CDR3 covers 17 residues. Trimming removed 2 bases from V and 0 bases from J, with 13 bases in between. Germline values: CDR1 MDHEN, CDR2 SYDVKM. The CDR3 is CASSLRWPAATNEKLFF. The CDR3 DNA is TGTGCCAGCAGTTTAAGGTGGCCTGCCGCAACTAATGAAAAACTGTTTTTT.

The CDR3 loop is CASSSTAMSSGNTIYF. CDR3 nucleotides: TGTGCCAGCAGTTCGACGGCCATGAGCTCTGGAAACACCATATATTTT. V usage is TRBV12-3 or TRBV12-4 and J usage is TRBJ1-3; no clear D gene. This CDR3 is built from 16 residues. The V end was cut by 4 bases, the J end by 0 bases, with 13 bases between.

This clonotype has a handful of counts. The V call is TRBV5-1, the J call TRBJ2-3; 10 positions match TRBD1. The CDR3 totals 14 residues. The germline gives CDR1 SGHRS, CDR2 YFSETQ. Trimming cost V 4 bases and J 6 bases; bases outside gene matches: 5. For the CDR3, the DNA is TGCGCCAGCAGCCCCGGGACAGGGGAGGATACGCAGTATTTT. Residues: CASSPGTGEDTQYF.

This clonotype was recorded at least ten times. This sequence joins TRBV6-5 and TRBJ2-3, with D unresolved. The CDR3 loop spans 14 amino acids. Germline CDR1 reads MNHEY; CDR2 reads SVGAGI. The ends were cut back, 2 bases at V and 0 bases at J, with 6 bases in the middle. The CDR3 nucleotides read TGTGCCAGCAGTTACGGCGGTAGCACAGATACGCAGTATTTT. It specifies CASSYGGSTDTQYF.

This chain uses TRBV20-1 with TRBJ2-2; 7 bases line up with TRBD1. Germline V gene lookup returns CDR1 DFQATT and CDR2 SNEGSKA (reference sequence). After removal of 6 bases from V and 6 bases from J, the junction contained 4 bases not matched to a gene. CDR3 length: 12 residues. In DNA, the CDR3 is TGCAGTGCGAGCCAGGGGGCCGGGGAGCTGTTTTTT. This gives the protein CSASQGAGELFF.

This clonotype was found a few times. The gene calls are TRBV4-2 and TRBJ2-3; tentatively, D is TRBD1 (6 bases). The CDR3 runs to 15 residues. Per germline, CDR1 LGHNA and CDR2 YNFKEQ. The V end was cut by 0 bases, the J end by 5 bases, with 12 bases between. As DNA, the CDR3 is TGTGCCAGCAGCCAAGAGGGGGCCCGTAGAGATACGCAGTATTTT. It translates to CASSQEGARRDTQYF.